This passage covers 27 T cell receptor beta chains from one sample sequenced in a study of CD8+CD57+ T cells in acquired aplastic anemia. The template for TCR beta VDJ and CDR3 sequence profiling was genomic DNA. TCRdb re-called the reads with MiXCR, one entry per CDR3 protein. The data contain roughly 200,000 distinct CDR3 sequences, around 60% of them seen just once; the ten biggest clones take up roughly 42%. Patients sequenced had flow cytometry evidence of CD8+CD57+ cell expansion. Sequencing was carried out using sorted CD4+, CD8+, or CD8+CD57+ T cells (not recorded which) from PBMCs. These receptors were obtained from a human donor with aplastic anemia.

This clonotype was recorded at least ten times. V usage is TRBV2 and J usage is TRBJ1-6, with a possible D match to TRBD1 (5 bases). The CDR3 consists of 15 residues. CDR1 SNHLY and CDR2 FYNNEI come from the germline V gene. V was pared by 4 bases and J by 9 bases, with 16 bases between. This CDR3 is CASSGSQGVASPLHF. The CDR3 DNA reads as TGTGCCAGCAGTGGATCTCAGGGAGTGGCTTCACCCCTCCACTTT.

The chain uses TRBV3-1 and TRBJ2-6, with 11 nucleotides matching TRBD1. Germline values: CDR1 LGHDT, CDR2 YNNKEL (reference sequence). V lost 2 bases and J lost 3; bases outside the gene matches: 6. The CDR3 spans 18 residues. CDR3 sequence (DNA): TGTGCCAGCAGCCAAAGGACAGGGGGCGTATTTGGGGCCAACGTCCTGACTTTC. It translates to CASSQRTGGVFGANVLTF. The whole variable domain, filled in from reference TRBV3-1 and TRBJ2-6, reads DTAVSQTPKYLVTQMGNDKSIKCEQNLGHDTMYWYKQDSKKFLKIMFSYNNKELIINETVPNRFSPKSPDKAHLNLHINSLELGDSAVYFCASSQRTGGVFGANVLTFGAGSRLTVL.

A single count supports this clonotype. The chain couples TRBV2 to TRBJ2-1; D remains ambiguous. Trimming took 7 bases from V and 4 from J, leaving 5 bases between them. CDR3 size: 11 residues. Germline lookup yields CDR1 SNHLY and CDR2 FYNNEI. The DNA of the CDR3 is TGTGCCAGCATCTCGTACAATGAGCAGTTCTTC. It encodes CASISYNEQFF.

This chain links TRBV9 with TRBJ2-7, with TRBD2 identical over 9 bases. The CDR3 extends over 15 amino acids. The germline CDR1 and CDR2 sequences are SGDLS and YYNGEE. Trimming cost V 0 bases and J 5 bases; bases outside gene matches: 6. DNA of the CDR3: TGTGCCAGCAGCGTAGGAGGCGGGAGGGCCAACGAGCAGTACTTC. This encodes CASSVGGGRANEQYF.

The CDR3 DNA reads TGTGCCACCAGTGATTCCCCGGACAGGTACTACGAGCAGTACTTC. Amino acids: CATSDSPDRYYEQYF. The V and J genes are TRBV24-1 and TRBJ2-7, with 7 bases matching TRBD1. The germline CDR1 and CDR2 sequences are KGHDR and SFDVKD. With 2 bases clipped from V and 3 bases from J, the junction kept 6 bases outside the gene matches. The CDR3 has 15 amino acids.

This clonotype has at least ten counts. J is TRBJ1-1 and V is TRBV5-1; 7 bases agree with TRBD1. The V gene's germline CDR1 is SGHRS and CDR2 YFSETQ. V lost 0 bases, J lost 2 bases, and 4 bases stayed unmatched. The CDR3 is made up of 15 amino acids. The CDR3 DNA is TGCGCCAGCAGCTTGGTGGGGACAGTAAACACTGAAGCTTTCTTT. Translation gives CASSLVGTVNTEAFF.

This clonotype was found many times. The V and J genes are TRBV7-9 and TRBJ2-4; 12 nucleotides match TRBD1. The CDR3 loop spans 17 amino acids. V gave up 5 bases and J gave up 4 bases; unmatched junction bases: 9. Germline V gene lookup returns CDR1 SEHNR and CDR2 FQNEAQ (reference sequence). The CDR3 DNA sequence: TGTGCCAGCAGCGAGCCGGGACAGGGGGCCGGGAAAAACATTCAGTACTTC. It is translated as CASSEPGQGAGKNIQYF.

There are many counts of this clonotype. This chain joins TRBV27 and TRBJ2-1, with no clear D. Germline V gives CDR1 MNHEY, CDR2 SMNVEV (reference sequence). Trimming removed 0 bases from V and 6 bases from J, with 9 bases in between. This CDR3 region has 14 residues. The DNA of the CDR3 is TGTGCCAGCAGTTTATCCCAAGGCGGCAATGAGCAGTTCTTC. This encodes CASSLSQGGNEQFF.

The chain is built from TRBV7-9 and TRBJ1-1; unclear D gene. The germline V gene has CDR1 SEHNR and CDR2 FQNEAQ (reference sequence). Trimming left V 1 base short and J 7 bases short, with 10 bases between. The CDR3 spans 13 residues. The CDR3 sequence is CASSLVGRNEAFF. The CDR3 bases are TGTGCCAGCAGCTTAGTAGGCAGGAATGAAGCTTTCTTT.

The chain couples TRBV7-2 to TRBJ2-4, with D perhaps being TRBD1 or TRBD2 (6 bases each). The CDR3 extends over 15 amino acids. In germline, CDR1 is SGHTA, CDR2 FQGNSA. V was clipped by 1 base and J by 3 bases, with 10 bases between them. CDR3 region: CASSLDGGGKNIQYF. Written as DNA, the CDR3 is TGTGCCAGCAGCTTAGATGGAGGGGGCAAAAACATTCAGTACTTC.

This chain links TRBV5-5 with TRBJ2-7; D possibly uses TRBD1 or TRBD2 (5 bases each). The length of the CDR3 is 14 residues. Germline V lookup: CDR1 SGHKS, CDR2 YYEKEE (reference sequence). Trimming removed 0 bases at V and 4 bases at J, with 11 bases between. CDR3 residues: CASSLGWGLYEQYF. CDR3 DNA sequence: TGTGCCAGCAGCTTGGGTTGGGGGTTGTACGAGCAGTACTTC.

This clonotype occurred many times. The chain recombines TRBV19 with TRBJ2-3, with D possibly matching TRBD2 (5 bases). Per germline, CDR1 LNHDA and CDR2 SQIVND (reference sequence). Trimming cost V 6 bases and J 8 bases, with 15 bases left between them. CDR3 length: 13 amino acids. The CDR3 reads CASSPSAGGTQYF. The DNA of the CDR3 is TGTGCCAGTAGCCCGAGCGCGGGCGGTACGCAGTATTTT.

This clonotype was seen ten or more times. The chain couples TRBV5-8 to TRBJ2-6; D is perhaps TRBD2 (7 bases). Per germline, CDR1 SGHTS and CDR2 YDEGEE. CDR3 size: 14 residues. Trimming left V 4 bases short and J 11 bases short, with 16 bases between. CDR3 nucleotide sequence: TGTGCCAGCAGCCCCCCTCAGGGGAGGGACGTCCTGACTTTC. It codes for CASSPPQGRDVLTF.

The chain has TRBV7-2 and TRBJ1-3; D unresolved. The CDR3 runs 17 residues. From germline, CDR1 is SGHTA and CDR2 FQGNSA. V dropped 1 base and J dropped 4 bases, with 17 bases sitting between them. CDR3 protein: CASSLVPGGLGGNTIYF. In DNA form, the CDR3 reads TGTGCCAGCAGCTTAGTACCGGGAGGGTTGGGCGGAAACACCATATATTTT.

The chain joins TRBV12-3 or TRBV12-4 to TRBJ2-2, with D perhaps TRBD1 (7 bases). The CDR3 length is 17 residues. V lost 4 bases to trimming and J lost 1 base, with 16 bases between them. The CDR3 loop reads CASSSLRGAENTGELFF. In nucleotides, the CDR3 is TGTGCCAGCAGTTCACTCAGGGGGGCGGAGAACACCGGGGAGCTGTTTTTT.

V usage is TRBV24-1 and J usage is TRBJ2-1; D is unresolved. CDR3 size: 14 residues. Trimming left V 4 bases short and J 6 bases short, with 12 bases between. Germline-derived CDR1 and CDR2 are KGHDR and SFDVKD. The CDR3 here is CATSDHRKLNEQFF. The CDR3 coding sequence is TGTGCCACCAGTGACCACAGAAAACTCAATGAGCAGTTCTTC.

The chain combines TRBV9 with TRBJ1-4; D unresolved. Per germline, CDR1 SGDLS and CDR2 YYNGEE. Between the trimmed V and J ends, which lost 1 base and 4 bases, there was a span of 14 bases. The CDR3 loop spans 16 amino acids. The CDR3 sequence is CASSVLDGNVNEKLFF. CDR3 bases: TGTGCCAGCAGCGTACTTGACGGGAATGTTAATGAAAAACTGTTTTTT.

The chain recombines TRBV10-3 with TRBJ1-2; 10 bases fit TRBD1. Germline V CDR1 and CDR2: ENHRY, SYGVKD. Germline trimming cut 6 bases from V and 8 bases from J; bases unmatched to any gene: 18. The CDR3 is 17 residues long. CDR3 protein: CAISRTGTGEGERGYTF. The CDR3 DNA reads TGTGCCATCAGCAGGACCGGGACAGGGGAGGGAGAGAGAGGCTACACCTTC.

This clonotype was found many times. CDR3 sequence: CASRIEIMNTEAFF. In DNA, the CDR3 is TGCGCCAGCAGGATTGAGATCATGAACACTGAAGCTTTCTTT. This sequence joins TRBV5-1 and TRBJ1-1; D is unresolved. V lost 5 bases to trimming and J lost 0 bases, with 11 bases between them. The CDR3 is made up of 14 amino acids. In germline, CDR1 is SGHRS, CDR2 YFSETQ.

The chain employs TRBV25-1 and TRBJ2-3; 7 bases align to TRBD2. The CDR3 has 14 residues. From germline, CDR1 is MGHDK and CDR2 SYGVNS. The junction had 1 base not matched to a gene; V was cut back by 2 bases and J by 2 bases. In nucleotides, the CDR3 is TGTGCCAGCAGTGAAACTAGCGCCACAGATACGCAGTATTTT. This codes for CASSETSATDTQYF.

J is TRBJ1-6 and V is TRBV19; TRBD1 matches at 8 bases. Germline V gene data show CDR1 as LNHDA and CDR2 as SQIVND (reference sequence). V lost 7 bases, J lost 7 bases, and 6 bases stayed unmatched. The CDR3 covers 14 residues. The CDR3 coding sequence is TGTGCCAGTAATAGCAGGGGGCAAAATTCACCCCTCCACTTT. It encodes CASNSRGQNSPLHF. Complete variable domain (other parts from reference TRBV19 and TRBJ1-6): DGGITQSPKYLFRKEGQNVTLSCEQNLNHDAMYWYRQDPGQGLRLIYYSQIVNDFQKGDIAEGYSVSREKKESFPLTVTSAQKNPTAFYLCASNSRGQNSPLHFGNGTRLTVT.

The CDR3 sequence: CASVGYGGANEQFF. In nucleotides, the CDR3 is TGTGCCAGCGTTGGTTACGGGGGGGCGAATGAGCAGTTCTTC. The chain has TRBV2 and TRBJ2-1; 8 bases align to TRBD2. Germline CDR1 and CDR2: SNHLY and FYNNEI. This CDR3 is built from 14 residues. Trimming cost V 8 bases and J 7 bases; bases outside gene matches: 10.

CDR3 in DNA: TGCAGCACAGGGGAGAGGTCCTACAATGAGCAGTTCTTC. Its protein product is CSTGERSYNEQFF. The rearrangement links TRBV20-1 to TRBJ2-1; 7 nucleotides match TRBD1. This CDR3 region has 13 residues. The germline V gene encodes CDR1 DFQATT and CDR2 SNEGSKA (reference sequence).

There are many counts of this clonotype. The chain joins TRBV5-1 to TRBJ2-5, with D hard to call. The CDR3 has 16 amino acids. Trimming took 0 bases from V and 1 from J, leaving 13 bases between them. Germline-derived CDR1 and CDR2 are SGHRS and YFSETQ. CDR3 bases: TGCGCCAGCAGCTTGGAAAAAAGGGAATTCCAAGAGACCCAGTACTTC. The encoded protein is CASSLEKREFQETQYF.

This chain uses TRBV24-1 with TRBJ2-3; perhaps TRBD2 as D (6 bases). The CDR3 runs 16 residues. Germline values: CDR1 KGHDR, CDR2 SFDVKD. Trimming took 3 bases from V and 2 from J, leaving 14 bases between them. CDR3 nucleotide sequence: TGTGCCACCAGTGATGCCGCGGGGCCCATCACAGATACGCAGTATTTT. Translating it yields CATSDAAGPITDTQYF.

The gene calls are TRBV2 and TRBJ2-5; D perhaps matches TRBD2 (5 bases). V was clipped by 5 bases and J by 5 bases, with 12 bases between them. The CDR3 is made up of 13 amino acids. The germline CDR1 and CDR2 sequences are SNHLY and FYNNEI. The CDR3 here is CASSKGQRETQYF. DNA of the CDR3: TGTGCCAGCAGTAAGGGTCAGCGGGAGACCCAGTACTTC.

Concerning this clonotype itself: One end of the junction is discordant with germline, which a read error may explain. The chain has TRBV9 and TRBJ1-2, with 8 bases identical to TRBD1. Per germline, CDR1 SGDLS and CDR2 YYNGEE. The length of the CDR3 is 18 residues. This CDR3 is CASSGNPIGTGGLVGIAF. The CDR3 nucleotides read TGTGCCAGCAGCGGAAATCCGATCGGGACAGGTGGTCTCGTTGGTATCGCCTTC.